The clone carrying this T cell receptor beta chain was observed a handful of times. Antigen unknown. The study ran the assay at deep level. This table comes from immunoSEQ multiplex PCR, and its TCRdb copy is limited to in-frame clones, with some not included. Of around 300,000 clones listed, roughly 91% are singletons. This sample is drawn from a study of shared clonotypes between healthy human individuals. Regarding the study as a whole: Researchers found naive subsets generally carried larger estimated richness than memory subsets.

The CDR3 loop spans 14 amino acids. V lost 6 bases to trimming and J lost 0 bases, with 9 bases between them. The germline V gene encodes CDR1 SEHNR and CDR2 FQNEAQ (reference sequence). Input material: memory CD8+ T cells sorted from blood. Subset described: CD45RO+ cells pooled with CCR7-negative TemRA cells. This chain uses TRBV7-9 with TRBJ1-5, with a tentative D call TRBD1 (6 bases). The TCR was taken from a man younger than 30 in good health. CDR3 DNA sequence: TGTGCCAGCAGTCCGACAGGTAGCAATCAGCCCCAGCATTTT. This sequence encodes CASSPTGSNQPQHF.